This TCR beta chain was identified during a study of breast tumors, draining lymph nodes, adjacent tissues. Broader study findings: That most tumor T cells come from lymph nodes remained unproven.

CDR1 MDHEN and CDR2 SYDVKM come from the germline V gene. CDR3 size: 12 residues. About this clonotype: Its antigen is currently unknown. This may stem from a read error, because a much larger clone lies one nucleotide away.

TCRdb reanalysed the multiplex PCR reads using MiXCR and keeps one entry per CDR3 protein. Among some 170,000 distinct CDR3 sequences listed, more than 25% were seen once. Axillary draining lymph nodes of breast cancer patients supplied the node samples. V and J are TRBV28 and TRBJ2-7, with 9 bases lining up with TRBD1. Source material: axillary lymph node tissue. This TCR was sampled from a female donor with breast cancer. Some clones in this sample may be carry-over from other donors' samples. CDR3 protein: CAGSFLRDRVHF. The DNA for the CDR3 is TGTGCCGGCAGTTTTCTCCGGGACAGGGTACACTTC.